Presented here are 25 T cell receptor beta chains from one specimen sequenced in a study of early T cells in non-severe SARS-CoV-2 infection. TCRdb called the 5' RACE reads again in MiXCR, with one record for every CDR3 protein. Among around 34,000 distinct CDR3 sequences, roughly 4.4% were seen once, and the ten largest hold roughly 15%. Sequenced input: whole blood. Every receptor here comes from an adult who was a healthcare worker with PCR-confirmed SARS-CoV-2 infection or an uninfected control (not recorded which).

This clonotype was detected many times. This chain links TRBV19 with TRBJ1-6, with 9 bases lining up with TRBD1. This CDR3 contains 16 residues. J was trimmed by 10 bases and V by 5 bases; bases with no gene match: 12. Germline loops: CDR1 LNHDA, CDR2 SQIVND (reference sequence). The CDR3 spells CASSAGTGMVGSPLHF. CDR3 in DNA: TGTGCCAGTAGTGCCGGGACAGGGATGGTGGGATCACCCCTCCACTTT.

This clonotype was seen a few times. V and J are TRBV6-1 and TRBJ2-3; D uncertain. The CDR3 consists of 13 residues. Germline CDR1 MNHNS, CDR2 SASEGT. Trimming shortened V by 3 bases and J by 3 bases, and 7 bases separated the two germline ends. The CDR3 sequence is CASSEQQTDTQYF. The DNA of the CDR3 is TGTGCCAGCAGTGAGCAACAGACAGATACGCAGTATTTT.

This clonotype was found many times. The CDR3 nucleotides read TGTGCCAGCAGTCGCCAGGCTACCGACAGCTACTCCTACAATGAGCAGTTCTTC. It is translated as CASSRQATDSYSYNEQFF. The rearrangement uses TRBV7-9 and TRBJ2-1; tentative D call: TRBD1 (5 bases). The germline V gene encodes CDR1 SEHNR and CDR2 FQNEAQ (reference sequence). The V end lost 6 bases, the J end lost 0 bases, and 21 bases lay between the germline ends. CDR3 length: 18 residues.

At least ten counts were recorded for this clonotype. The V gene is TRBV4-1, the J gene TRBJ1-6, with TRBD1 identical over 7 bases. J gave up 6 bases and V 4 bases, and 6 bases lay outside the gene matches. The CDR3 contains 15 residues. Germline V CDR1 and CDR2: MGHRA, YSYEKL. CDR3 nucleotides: TGCGCCAGCAGCCCGACGGACAGGAGTAATTCACCCCTCCACTTT. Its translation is CASSPTDRSNSPLHF.

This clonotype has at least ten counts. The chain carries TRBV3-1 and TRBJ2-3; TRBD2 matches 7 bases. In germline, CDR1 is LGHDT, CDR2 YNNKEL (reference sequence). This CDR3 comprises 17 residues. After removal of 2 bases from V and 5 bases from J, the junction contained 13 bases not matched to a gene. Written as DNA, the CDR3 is TGTGCCAGCAGCCAACCCGGACTAGTCGGGTCCGGAGATACGCAGTATTTT. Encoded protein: CASSQPGLVGSGDTQYF.

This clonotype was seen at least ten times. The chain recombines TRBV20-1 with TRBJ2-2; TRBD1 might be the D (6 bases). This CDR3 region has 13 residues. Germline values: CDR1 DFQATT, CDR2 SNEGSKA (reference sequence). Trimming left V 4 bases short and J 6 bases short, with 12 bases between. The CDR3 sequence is CSATQGFAGELFF. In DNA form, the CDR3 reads TGCAGTGCTACCCAGGGGTTTGCCGGGGAGCTGTTTTTT.

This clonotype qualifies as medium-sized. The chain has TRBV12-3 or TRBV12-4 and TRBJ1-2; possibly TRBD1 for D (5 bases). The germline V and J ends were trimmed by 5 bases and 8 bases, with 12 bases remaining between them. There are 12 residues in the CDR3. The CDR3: CASSPGQGGYTF. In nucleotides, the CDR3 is TGTGCCAGCAGTCCGGGCCAGGGCGGCTACACCTTC.

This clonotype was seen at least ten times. The CDR3 protein is CAWSPAHGYTF. CDR3 bases: TGTGCCTGGAGCCCAGCGCATGGCTACACCTTC. This chain joins TRBV30 and TRBJ1-2; D remains unclear. Per germline, CDR1 GTSNPN and CDR2 SVGIG (reference sequence). V lost 3 bases and J 6 bases, leaving 8 bases between the germline ends. The CDR3 is 11 residues long.

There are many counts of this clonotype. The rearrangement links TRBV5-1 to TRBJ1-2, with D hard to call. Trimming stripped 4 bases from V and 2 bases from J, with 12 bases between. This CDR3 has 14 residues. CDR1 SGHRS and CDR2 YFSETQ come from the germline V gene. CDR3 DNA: TGCGCCAGCAGCCCGCTGCGCCCAAACTATGGCTACACCTTC. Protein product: CASSPLRPNYGYTF. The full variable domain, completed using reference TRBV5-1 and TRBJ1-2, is KAGVTQTPRYLIKTRGQQVTLSCSPISGHRSVSWYQQTPGQGLQFLFEYFSETQRNKGNFPGRFSGRQFSNSRSEMNVSTLELGDSALYLCASSPLRPNYGYTFGSGTRLTVV.

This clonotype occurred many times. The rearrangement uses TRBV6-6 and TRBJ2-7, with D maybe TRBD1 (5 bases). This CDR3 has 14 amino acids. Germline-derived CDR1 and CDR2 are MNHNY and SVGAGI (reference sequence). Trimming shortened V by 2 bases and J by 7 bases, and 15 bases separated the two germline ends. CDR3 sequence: CASSYAATRVEQYF. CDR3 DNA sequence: TGTGCCAGCAGTTACGCAGCCACCAGGGTGGAGCAGTACTTC.

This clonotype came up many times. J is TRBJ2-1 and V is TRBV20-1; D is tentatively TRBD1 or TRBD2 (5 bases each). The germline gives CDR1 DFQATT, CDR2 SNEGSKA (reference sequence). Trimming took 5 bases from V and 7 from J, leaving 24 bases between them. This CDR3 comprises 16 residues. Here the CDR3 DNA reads TGCAGTGCTCCCATTAGCCGGGGCGGAAGTCTGAATGAGCAGTTCTTC. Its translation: CSAPISRGGSLNEQFF.

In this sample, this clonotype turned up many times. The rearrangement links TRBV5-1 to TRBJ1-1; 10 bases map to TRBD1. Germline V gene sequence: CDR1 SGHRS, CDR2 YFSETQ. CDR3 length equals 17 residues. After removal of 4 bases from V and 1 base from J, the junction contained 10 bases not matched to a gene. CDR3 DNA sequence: TGCGCCAGCAGCCGGGGGACAGGGGAAGCTCCGAACACTGAAGCTTTCTTT. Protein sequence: CASSRGTGEAPNTEAFF.

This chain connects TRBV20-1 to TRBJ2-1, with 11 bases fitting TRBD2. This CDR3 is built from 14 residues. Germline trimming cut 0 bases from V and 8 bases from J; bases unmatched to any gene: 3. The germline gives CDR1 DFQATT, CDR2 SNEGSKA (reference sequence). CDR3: CSARDSGGADEQFF. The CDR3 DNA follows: TGCAGTGCTAGAGATAGCGGGGGGGCTGATGAGCAGTTCTTC.

CDR3 DNA: TGTGCCAGCAGCCAAGGAATGACTACGGGAAGCTACAATGAGCAGTTCTTC. This encodes CASSQGMTTGSYNEQFF. V and J are TRBV5-6 and TRBJ2-1, with D possibly being TRBD2 (5 bases). This CDR3 contains 17 residues. Trimming removed 4 bases from V and 3 bases from J, with 20 bases in between. CDR1 and CDR2 from the germline V gene are SGHDT and YYEEEE.

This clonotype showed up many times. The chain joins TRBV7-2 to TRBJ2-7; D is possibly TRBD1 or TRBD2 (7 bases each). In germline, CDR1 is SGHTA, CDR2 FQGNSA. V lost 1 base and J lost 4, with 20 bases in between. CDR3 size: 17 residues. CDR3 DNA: TGTGCCAGCAGCTTAGAATTCGGGGGGACAGACCTTTACGAGCAGTACTTC. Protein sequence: CASSLEFGGTDLYEQYF.

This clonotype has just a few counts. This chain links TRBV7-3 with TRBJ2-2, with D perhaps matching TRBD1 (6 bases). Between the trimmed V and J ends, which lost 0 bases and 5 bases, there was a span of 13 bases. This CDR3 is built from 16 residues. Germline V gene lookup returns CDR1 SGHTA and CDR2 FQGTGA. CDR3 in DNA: TGTGCCAGCAGCTTAACACTGGGGGCGAGTACCGGGGAGCTGTTTTTT. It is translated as CASSLTLGASTGELFF.

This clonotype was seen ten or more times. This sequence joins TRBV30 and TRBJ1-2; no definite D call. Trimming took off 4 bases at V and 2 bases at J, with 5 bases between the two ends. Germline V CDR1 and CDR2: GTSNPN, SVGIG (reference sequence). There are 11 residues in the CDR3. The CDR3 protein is CAWNVNYGYTF. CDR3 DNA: TGTGCCTGGAACGTGAACTATGGCTACACCTTC.

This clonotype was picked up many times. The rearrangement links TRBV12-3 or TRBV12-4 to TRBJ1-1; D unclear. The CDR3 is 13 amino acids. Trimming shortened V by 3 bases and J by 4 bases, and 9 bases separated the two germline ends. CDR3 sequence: CASSFGGGTEAFF. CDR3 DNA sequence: TGTGCCAGCAGTTTTGGAGGAGGCACTGAAGCTTTCTTT.

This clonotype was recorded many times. CDR3 residues: CASRARRGPSYNEQFF. The CDR3, as DNA: TGTGCCAGCAGGGCGCGGCGGGGGCCTTCCTACAATGAGCAGTTCTTC. The chain links TRBV6-5 to TRBJ2-1; TRBD2 is a possible D gene (7 bases). Germline CDR1 MNHEY, CDR2 SVGAGI. This CDR3 has 16 amino acids. V lost 6 bases to trimming and J lost 1 base, with 16 bases between them.

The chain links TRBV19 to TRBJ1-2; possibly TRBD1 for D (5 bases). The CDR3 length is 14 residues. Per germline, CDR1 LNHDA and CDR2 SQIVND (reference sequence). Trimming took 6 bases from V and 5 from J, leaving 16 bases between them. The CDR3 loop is CASRNRLQLYGYTF. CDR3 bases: TGTGCCAGTAGGAACAGGCTACAACTATATGGCTACACCTTC.

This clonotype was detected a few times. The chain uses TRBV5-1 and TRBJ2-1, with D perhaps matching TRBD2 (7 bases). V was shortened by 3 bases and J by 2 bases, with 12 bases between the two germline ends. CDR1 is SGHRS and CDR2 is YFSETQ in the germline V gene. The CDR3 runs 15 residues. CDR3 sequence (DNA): TGCGCCAGCAGCTCAATGGGGGGGCCCTACAATGAGCAGTTCTTC. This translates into CASSSMGGPYNEQFF.

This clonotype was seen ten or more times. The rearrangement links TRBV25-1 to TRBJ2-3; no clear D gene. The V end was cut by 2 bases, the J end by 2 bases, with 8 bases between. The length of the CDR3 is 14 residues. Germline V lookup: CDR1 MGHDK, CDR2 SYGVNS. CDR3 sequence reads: CASSEGGNTDTQYF. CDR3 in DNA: TGTGCCAGCAGTGAAGGCGGCAACACAGATACGCAGTATTTT.

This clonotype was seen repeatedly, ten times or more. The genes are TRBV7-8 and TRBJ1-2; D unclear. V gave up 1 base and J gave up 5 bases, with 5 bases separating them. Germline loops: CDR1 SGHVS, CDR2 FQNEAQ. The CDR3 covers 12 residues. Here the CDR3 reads CASSLDRYGYTF. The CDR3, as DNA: TGTGCCAGCAGCTTAGATAGATATGGCTACACCTTC.

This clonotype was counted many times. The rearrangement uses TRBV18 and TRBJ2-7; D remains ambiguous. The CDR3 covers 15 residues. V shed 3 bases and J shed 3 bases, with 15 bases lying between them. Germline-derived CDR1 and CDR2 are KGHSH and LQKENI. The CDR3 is CASSPSMDGSYEQYF. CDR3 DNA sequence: TGTGCCAGCTCACCCTCAATGGACGGAAGCTACGAGCAGTACTTC.

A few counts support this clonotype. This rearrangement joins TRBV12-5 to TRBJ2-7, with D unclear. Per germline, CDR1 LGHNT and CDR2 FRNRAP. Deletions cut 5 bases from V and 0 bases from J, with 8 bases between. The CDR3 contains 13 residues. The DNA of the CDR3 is TGTGCTAGTGGTCGGCCGAGCTCCTACGAGCAGTACTTC. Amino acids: CASGRPSSYEQYF.